These T cell receptor beta chains were read from a single sample in a study of shared clonotypes between healthy human individuals. Profiling relied on immunoSEQ multiplex PCR, and the TCRdb table lists in-frame clones only, not all of them. This sample has about 2.1 million clones, with 80% to 95% found just once. Sequencing used naive CD8+ T cells from PBMCs. The receptor set was obtained from a man between 18 and 35 years old in good health. Some clones in this sample may be carry-over from other donors' samples. Each CDR3 is given with its conserved first and last residue. The D gene is left open where the match is weak. Size is omitted from some rows. Given values are once, few, many or a class for expanded clones.

CAISEGRGMNTEAFF	TGTGCCATCAGTGAGGGACGGGGGATGAACACTGAAGCTTTCTTT	TRBV10-3	TRBJ1-1	NA	NA
CASSSGQGSKLFF	TGTGCCAGCAGCTCGGGACAGGGGTCCAAACTGTTTTTT	TRBV7-9	TRBJ1-4	once	TRBD1
CASTVQFGELFF	TGTGCCAGCACCGTCCAGTTCGGGGAGCTGTTTTTT	TRBV5-6	TRBJ2-2	NA	NA
CASSRGQGSYEQYF	TGTGCCAGCAGTCGGGGACAGGGATCATACGAGCAGTACTTC	TRBV9	TRBJ2-7	NA	TRBD1
CASSQDLLTGELFF	TGCGCCAGCAGCCAAGATCTACTGACCGGGGAGCTGTTTTTT	TRBV4-3	TRBJ2-2	NA	NA
CASSSLDNEQFF	TGCGCCAGCAGCAGTCTCGACAATGAGCAGTTCTTC	TRBV4-1	TRBJ2-1	NA	NA
CASSPWTESNQPQHF	TGTGCCAGCAGCCCGTGGACAGAGAGCAATCAGCCCCAGCATTTT	TRBV4-2	TRBJ1-5	NA	NA
CASSQEGFGQPQHF	TGTGCCAGCAGCCAAGAAGGCTTTGGTCAGCCCCAGCATTTT	TRBV4-2	TRBJ1-5	NA	NA
CASSGTAGLAAEQYF	TGTGCCAGCAGCGGAACCGCGGGACTAGCCGCGGAGCAGTACTTC	TRBV7-2	TRBJ2-7	NA	TRBD2
CASSLAGFSYNEQFF	TGTGCCAGCAGCTTAGCGGGGTTCTCCTACAATGAGCAGTTCTTC	TRBV7-9	TRBJ2-1	NA	NA
CASSSDSPGELFF	TGTGCCAGCAGCAGTGACAGTCCCGGGGAGCTGTTTTTT	TRBV7-9	TRBJ2-2	NA	NA
CASSDLGLLNNEQFF	TGTGCCAGCAGCGACCTCGGACTACTAAACAATGAGCAGTTCTTC	TRBV7-2	TRBJ2-1	NA	NA
CASSQDRGRAYEQYF	TGTGCCAGCAGCCAAGATAGGGGCAGGGCCTACGAGCAGTACTTC	TRBV4-2	TRBJ2-7	NA	NA
CASSLQVNTEAFF	TGTGCCAGCAGTTTACAGGTTAACACTGAAGCTTTCTTT	TRBV27	TRBJ1-1	NA	NA
CASSISTAGTDTQYF	TGTGCCAGTAGTATTTCGACAGCGGGCACAGATACGCAGTATTTT	TRBV19	TRBJ2-3	NA	NA
CASSLVGPHEQFF	TGTGCCAGCAGTTTGGTGGGGCCCCATGAGCAGTTCTTC	TRBV27	TRBJ2-1	NA	NA
CASSTTSGFYEQYF	TGCGCCAGCAGCACGACTAGCGGGTTCTACGAGCAGTACTTC	TRBV5-1	TRBJ2-7	NA	TRBD2
CASSTPHPEQYF	TGTGCCAGCTCCACTCCGCATCCCGAGCAGTACTTC	TRBV6-1	TRBJ2-7	NA	NA
CASSLLQGEQYF	TGTGCCAGCAGCTTATTACAGGGGGAGCAGTACTTC	TRBV7-9	TRBJ2-7	NA	TRBD1
CAWSVRGSYEQYF	TGTGCCTGGAGTGTACGTGGAAGCTACGAGCAGTACTTC	TRBV30	TRBJ2-7	NA	NA
CASSPPRGRSSSGNTIYF	TGTGCCAGCAGCCCCCCTCGGGGCAGATCAAGCTCTGGAAACACCATATATTTT	TRBV7-9	TRBJ1-3	NA	NA
CSVWDIRTTGELFF	TGCAGCGTATGGGACATTAGGACCACCGGGGAGCTGTTTTTT	TRBV29-1	TRBJ2-2	NA	NA
CASSFNSPSYEQYF	TGTGCCAGCAGTTTTAATTCCCCATCCTACGAGCAGTACTTC	TRBV28	TRBJ2-7	NA	NA
CASTGDKLRTGELFF	TGTGCCAGTACGGGGGACAAACTACGCACCGGGGAGCTGTTTTTT	TRBV21-1	TRBJ2-2	NA	NA
CASSLWGSYEQYF	TGTGCCAGCAGTTTATGGGGCAGTTACGAGCAGTACTTC	TRBV28	TRBJ2-7	NA	NA
CAWSWSNTGELFF	TGTGCCTGGAGTTGGTCGAACACCGGGGAGCTGTTTTTT	TRBV30	TRBJ2-2	NA	NA
CASSVSGGASTDTQYF	TGTGCCAGCAGCGTAAGCGGCGGAGCAAGCACAGATACGCAGTATTTT	TRBV9	TRBJ2-3	NA	NA
CSVDLGQGIPRGYTF	TGCAGCGTTGACCTAGGACAGGGGATCCCACGCGGCTACACCTTC	TRBV29-1	TRBJ1-2	NA	TRBD1
CASSYEGGMRNEQYF	TGCGCCAGCAGCTACGAGGGGGGGATGAGGAACGAGCAGTACTTC	TRBV4-1	TRBJ2-7	NA	NA
CASSLTRGWGQETQYF	TGTGCCAGCAGCTTAACGAGGGGATGGGGCCAAGAGACCCAGTACTTC	TRBV7-3	TRBJ2-5	once	NA
CASSPSRTGTNYGYTF	TGTGCCAGCAGCCCTTCCCGGACAGGGACTAACTATGGCTACACCTTC	TRBV16	TRBJ1-2	NA	TRBD1
CASSTNSGRVGETQYF	TGTGCCAGCAGTACCAACAGCGGGAGGGTCGGGGAGACCCAGTACTTC	TRBV7-9	TRBJ2-5	NA	TRBD2
CASSHPGTGSYGYTF	TGCGCCAGCAGCCATCCCGGGACAGGGTCCTATGGCTACACCTTC	TRBV4-3	TRBJ1-2	NA	TRBD1
CASSVSSYGYTF	TGTGCCAGCAGCGTGTCCTCCTATGGCTACACCTTC	TRBV9	TRBJ1-2	NA	NA
CASSIDTYGEQFF	TGTGCCAGTAGTATAGACACATACGGGGAGCAGTTCTTC	TRBV19	TRBJ2-1	few	NA
CATSSSRVITDTQYF	TGTGCCACCAGCAGCTCGAGAGTGATCACAGATACGCAGTATTTT	TRBV15	TRBJ2-3	NA	NA
CASSESDLATQYF	TGTGCCAGCAGTGAATCGGACTTAGCGACGCAGTATTTT	TRBV25-1	TRBJ2-3	NA	NA
CASSPRGGEQYF	TGTGCCAGCAGCCCCAGGGGCGGCGAGCAGTACTTC	TRBV6-1	TRBJ2-7	NA	NA
CASSSHIRETQYF	TGTGCCAGCAGTTCTCATATAAGGGAGACCCAGTACTTC	TRBV27	TRBJ2-5	NA	NA
CASSAAGGNEKLFF	TGTGCCAGCAGCGCTGCGGGAGGGAATGAAAAACTGTTTTTT	TRBV9	TRBJ1-4	few	NA
CAWSVAWQGNQPQHF	TGTGCCTGGAGTGTTGCCTGGCAGGGGAATCAGCCCCAGCATTTT	TRBV30	TRBJ1-5	once	NA